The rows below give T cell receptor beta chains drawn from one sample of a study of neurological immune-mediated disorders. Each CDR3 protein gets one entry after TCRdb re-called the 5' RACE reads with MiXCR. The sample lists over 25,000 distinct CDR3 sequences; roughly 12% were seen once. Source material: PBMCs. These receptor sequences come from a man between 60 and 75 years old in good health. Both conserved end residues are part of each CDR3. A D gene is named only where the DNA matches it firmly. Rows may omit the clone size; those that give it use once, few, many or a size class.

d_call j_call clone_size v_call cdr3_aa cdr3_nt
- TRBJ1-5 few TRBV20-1 CSARPPGSRNQPQHF TGCAGTGCTAGACCCCCGGGCAGCCGAAATCAGCCCCAGCATTTT
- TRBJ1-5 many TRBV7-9 CASSLGGWQPQHF TGTGCCAGCAGTCTGGGGGGCTGGCAGCCCCAGCATTTT
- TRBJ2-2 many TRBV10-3 CAIFGGPGGELFF TGTGCCATCTTTGGCGGACCTGGAGGGGAGCTGTTTTTT
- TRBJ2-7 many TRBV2 CASDQTYEQYF TGTGCATCCGACCAGACCTACGAGCAGTACTTC
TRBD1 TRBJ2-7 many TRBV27 CASSFFPGQSTDEQYF TGTGCCAGCAGTTTCTTCCCGGGACAGAGTACGGACGAGCAGTACTTC
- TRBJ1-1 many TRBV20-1 CSARGGGGTEAFF TGCAGTGCTAGAGGGGGGGGAGGGACTGAAGCTTTCTTT
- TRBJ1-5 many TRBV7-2 CASSLKPGQPQHF TGTGCCAGCAGCCTAAAACCAGGTCAGCCCCAGCATTTT
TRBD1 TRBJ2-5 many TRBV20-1 CSAPTGGKETQYF TGCAGTGCTCCGACAGGGGGGAAAGAGACCCAGTACTTC
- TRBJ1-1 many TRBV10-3 CAISESRENTEAFF TGTGCCATCAGTGAGTCCAGGGAGAACACTGAAGCTTTCTTT
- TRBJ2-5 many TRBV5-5 CASSLVQGEETQYF TGTGCCAGCAGCTTGGTACAGGGAGAAGAGACCCAGTACTTC
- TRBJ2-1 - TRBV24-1 CATSDSEYTGNKQFF TGTGCCACCAGTGATTCCGAGTATACGGGCAATAAGCAGTTCTTC
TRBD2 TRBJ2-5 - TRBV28 CASSLAGTSGKETQYF TGTGCCAGCAGTTTAGCCGGGACTAGCGGGAAAGAGACCCAGTACTTC
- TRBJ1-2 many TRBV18 CASSPLGGYGYTF TGTGCCAGCTCACCGTTGGGAGGCTATGGCTACACCTTC
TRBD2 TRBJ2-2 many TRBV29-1 CSVEALSGGAGTGELFF TGCAGCGTTGAAGCTCTTTCGGGAGGGGCGGGCACCGGGGAGCTGTTTTTT
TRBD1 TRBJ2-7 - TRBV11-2 CASISGTGAYEQYF TGTGCCAGCATCTCCGGGACAGGGGCTTACGAGCAGTACTTC
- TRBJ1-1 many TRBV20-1 CSAKGSRESAFF TGCAGTGCTAAGGGATCCAGGGAATCAGCTTTCTTT
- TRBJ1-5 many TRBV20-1 CSASRQQNQPQHF TGCAGTGCTAGTCGGCAGCAAAATCAGCCCCAGCATTTT
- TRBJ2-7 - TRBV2 CATTGTVFNEQYF TGTGCCACCACGGGGACGGTTTTTAACGAGCAGTACTTC
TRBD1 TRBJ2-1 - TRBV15 CATSRLGQNNEQFF TGTGCCACCAGCAGATTGGGACAGAACAATGAGCAGTTCTTC
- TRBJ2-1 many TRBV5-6 CASSYLEYNEQFF TGTGCCAGCAGCTACCTAGAGTACAATGAGCAGTTCTTC